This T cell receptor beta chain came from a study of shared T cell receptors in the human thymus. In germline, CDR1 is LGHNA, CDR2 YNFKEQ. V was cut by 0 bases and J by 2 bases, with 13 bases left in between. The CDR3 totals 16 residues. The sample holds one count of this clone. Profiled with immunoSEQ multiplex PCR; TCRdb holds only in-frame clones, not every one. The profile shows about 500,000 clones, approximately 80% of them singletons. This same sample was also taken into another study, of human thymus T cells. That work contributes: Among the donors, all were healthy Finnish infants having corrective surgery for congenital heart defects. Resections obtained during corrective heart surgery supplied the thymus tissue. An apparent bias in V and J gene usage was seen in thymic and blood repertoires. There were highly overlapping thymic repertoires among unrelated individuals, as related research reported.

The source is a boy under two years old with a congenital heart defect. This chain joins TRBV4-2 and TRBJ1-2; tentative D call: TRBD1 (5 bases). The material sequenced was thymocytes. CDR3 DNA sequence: TGTGCCAGCAGCCAAGATCCCCGTCACAGGAACTATGGCTACACCTTC. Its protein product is CASSQDPRHRNYGYTF.